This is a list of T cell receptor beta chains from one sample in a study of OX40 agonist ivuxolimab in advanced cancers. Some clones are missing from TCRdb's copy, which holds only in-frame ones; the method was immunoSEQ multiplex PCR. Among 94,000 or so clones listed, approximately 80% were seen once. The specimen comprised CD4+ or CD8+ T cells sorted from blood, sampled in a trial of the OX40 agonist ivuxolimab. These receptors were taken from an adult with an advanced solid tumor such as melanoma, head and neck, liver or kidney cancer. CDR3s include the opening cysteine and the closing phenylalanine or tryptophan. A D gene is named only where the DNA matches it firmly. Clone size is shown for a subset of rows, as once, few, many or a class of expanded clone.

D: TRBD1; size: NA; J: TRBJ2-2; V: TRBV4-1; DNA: TGCGCCAGCAGCCACTCCGACAGGGCGGGTGGGGAGCTGTTTTTT; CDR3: CASSHSDRAGGELFF
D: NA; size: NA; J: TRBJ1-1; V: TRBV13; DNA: TGTGCCAGCAATCCAGGGGTGATGAACACTGAAGCTTTCTTT; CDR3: CASNPGVMNTEAFF
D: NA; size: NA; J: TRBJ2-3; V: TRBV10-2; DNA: TGCGCCAGCAGTGAATGGACTGAAAGTTACACAGATACGCAGTATTTT; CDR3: CASSEWTESYTDTQYF
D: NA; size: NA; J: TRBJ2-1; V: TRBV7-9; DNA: TGTGCCAGCAGCTTAGGCCCCGACCCGGCCAATGAGCAGTTCTTC; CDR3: CASSLGPDPANEQFF
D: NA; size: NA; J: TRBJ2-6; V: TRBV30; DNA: TGTGCCTGGAGTACTGGGGACGCACGGGCCAACGTCCTGACTTTC; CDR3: CAWSTGDARANVLTF
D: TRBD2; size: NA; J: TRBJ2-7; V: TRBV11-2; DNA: TGTGCCAGCAGCTTAGAAGTCGGGGGGGCCTCCTACGAGCAGTACTTC; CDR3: CASSLEVGGASYEQYF
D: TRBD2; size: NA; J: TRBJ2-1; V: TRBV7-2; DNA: TGTGCCAGCAGCTCACCACAGCGGGAAAAGGCGCGGTTCTTC; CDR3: CASSSPQREKARFF
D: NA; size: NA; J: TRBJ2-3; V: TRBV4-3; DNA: TGCGCCAGCAGCCAAGATAGAAGGGCGGACACAATCACAGATACGCAGTATTTT; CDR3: CASSQDRRADTITDTQYF
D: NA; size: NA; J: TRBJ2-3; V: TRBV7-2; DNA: TGTGCCAGCAGCCCCGGGACCGGCCCGAGTGGCACAGATACGCAGTATTTT; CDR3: CASSPGTGPSGTDTQYF
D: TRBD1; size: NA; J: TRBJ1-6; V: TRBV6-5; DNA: TGTGCCAGCAGTTACGGGGGACAGTATAATTCACCCCTCCACTTT; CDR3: CASSYGGQYNSPLHF
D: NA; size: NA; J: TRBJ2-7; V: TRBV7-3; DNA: TGTGCCAGCAGCCTGGGACCGCGCTCCTACGAGCAGTACTTC; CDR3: CASSLGPRSYEQYF
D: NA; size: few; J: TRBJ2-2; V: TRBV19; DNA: TGTGCCAGTAGTACCGGACATCGGAACACCGGGGAGCTGTTTTTT; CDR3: CASSTGHRNTGELFF
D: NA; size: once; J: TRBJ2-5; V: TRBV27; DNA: TGTGCCAGCAGTCCCTGGCGGACAGAGACCCAGTACTTC; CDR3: CASSPWRTETQYF
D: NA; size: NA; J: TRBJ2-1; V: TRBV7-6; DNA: TGTGCCAGCAGCCCCGCCCGGACGGACTCCCAAGATGAGCAGTTCTTC; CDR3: CASSPARTDSQDEQFF
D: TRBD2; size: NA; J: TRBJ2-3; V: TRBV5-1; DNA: TGCGCCAGCAGCTTGCTAGCGGGGGAAGATACGCAGTATTTT; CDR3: CASSLLAGEDTQYF
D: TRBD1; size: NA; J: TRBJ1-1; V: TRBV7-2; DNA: TGTGCCAGCAGCAAAGACGCCCCCCGACAGGGGAACACTGAAGCTTTCTTT; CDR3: CASSKDAPRQGNTEAFF
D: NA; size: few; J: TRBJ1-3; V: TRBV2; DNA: TGTGCCAGCAACCGGGACTTAAGCTCTGGAAACACCATATATTTT; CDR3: CASNRDLSSGNTIYF
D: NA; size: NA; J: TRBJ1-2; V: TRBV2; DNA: TGTGCCAGCAGTGAGTGGACAGTCTACACCTTC; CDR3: CASSEWTVYTF
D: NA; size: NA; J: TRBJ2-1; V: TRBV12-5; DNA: TGTGCTAGTGGTTTGGTACGCCCCCTGAGCAATGAGCAGTTCTTC; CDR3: CASGLVRPLSNEQFF
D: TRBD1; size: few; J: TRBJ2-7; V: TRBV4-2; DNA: TGTGCCAGCAGCTGGGACAGGGGGGAGAGTGAGCAGTACTTC; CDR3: CASSWDRGESEQYF
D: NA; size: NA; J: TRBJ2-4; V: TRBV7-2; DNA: TGTGCCAGCAGCTTAAGCGGGAAAAACATTCAGTACTTC; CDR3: CASSLSGKNIQYF
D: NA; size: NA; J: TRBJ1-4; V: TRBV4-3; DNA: TGCGCCAGCAGCCAGCGGGCGAATAATGAAAAACTGTTTTTT; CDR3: CASSQRANNEKLFF
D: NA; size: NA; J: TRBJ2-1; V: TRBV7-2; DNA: TGTGCCAGCAGCTTAAGATTCGACAGCAATGAGCAGTTCTTC; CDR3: CASSLRFDSNEQFF
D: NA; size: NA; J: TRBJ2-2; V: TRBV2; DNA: TGTGCCAGTAGGACAAGTACTCCGAACACCGGGGAGCTGTTTTTT; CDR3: CASRTSTPNTGELFF
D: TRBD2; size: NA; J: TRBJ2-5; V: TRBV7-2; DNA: TGTGCCAGCAGCTCAGCTCTAGCGGGCCAAGAGACCCAGTACTTC; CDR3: CASSSALAGQETQYF
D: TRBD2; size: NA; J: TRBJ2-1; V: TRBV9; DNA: TGTGCCAGCAGCGTAGAGGTAGCGGGTCTCAACTACAATGAGCAGTTCTTC; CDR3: CASSVEVAGLNYNEQFF
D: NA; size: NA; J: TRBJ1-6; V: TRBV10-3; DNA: TGTGCCATCCGCGGAACACAAACCTATAATTCACCCCTCCACTTT; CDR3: CAIRGTQTYNSPLHF
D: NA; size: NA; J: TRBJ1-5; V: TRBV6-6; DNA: TGTGCCAGCAGTTACAGTCCGGCGAATCAGCCCCAGCATTTT; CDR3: CASSYSPANQPQHF
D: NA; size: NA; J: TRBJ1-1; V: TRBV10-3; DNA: TGTGCCATCAGTGGGGCAGGGTCTATGAACACTGAAGCTTTCTTT; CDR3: CAISGAGSMNTEAFF
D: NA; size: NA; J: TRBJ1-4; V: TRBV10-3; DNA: TGTGCCATCAACTCGGGCGGAAGAAATGAAAAACTGTTTTTT; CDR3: CAINSGGRNEKLFF
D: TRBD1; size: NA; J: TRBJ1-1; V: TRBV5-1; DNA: TGCGCCAGCACAGGGGGCTTCGTCACTGAAGCTTTCTTT; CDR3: CASTGGFVTEAFF
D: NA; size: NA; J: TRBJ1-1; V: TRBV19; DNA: TGTGCCAGTAGTTTGGACTTGGGACTAAAGAACACTGAAGCTTTCTTT; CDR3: CASSLDLGLKNTEAFF
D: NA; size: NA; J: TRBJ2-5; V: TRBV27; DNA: TGTGCCAGCCGCTCCCCAAGGGGCAGGGAGACCCAGTACTTC; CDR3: CASRSPRGRETQYF
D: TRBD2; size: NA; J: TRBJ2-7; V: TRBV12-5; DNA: TGTGCTAGTGGTTTGGGGGCCTTAGGGACTAGCGGGAAGAAGTACGAGCAGTACTTC; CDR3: CASGLGALGTSGKKYEQYF
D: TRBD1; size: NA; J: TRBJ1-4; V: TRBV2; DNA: TGTGCCAGCAGTTTGGACAGGGCTAATGAAAAACTGTTTTTT; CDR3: CASSLDRANEKLFF
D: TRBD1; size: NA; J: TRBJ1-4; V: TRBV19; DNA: TGTGCCAGTAGTAGCACAGGGGCTAATGAAAAACTGTTTTTT; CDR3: CASSSTGANEKLFF
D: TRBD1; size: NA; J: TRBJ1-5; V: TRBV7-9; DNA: TGTGCCAGCAGCTTGGCAGGGGGTAGCAATCAGCCCCAGCATTTT; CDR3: CASSLAGGSNQPQHF
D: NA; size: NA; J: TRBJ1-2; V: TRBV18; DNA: TGTGCCAGCTCACCACGGGCTAGCTATGGCTACACCTTC; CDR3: CASSPRASYGYTF
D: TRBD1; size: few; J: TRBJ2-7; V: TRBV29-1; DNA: TGCAGCGTTGCCTCCCCGACAGGGCGCCACGAGCAGTACTTC; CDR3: CSVASPTGRHEQYF
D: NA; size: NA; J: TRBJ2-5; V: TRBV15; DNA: TGTGCCACCAGCAGAGATAAAGAAGAGACCCAGTACTTC; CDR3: CATSRDKEETQYF
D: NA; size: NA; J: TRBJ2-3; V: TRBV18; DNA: TGTGCCAGCTCACCAGCTAGCGATACGCAGTATTTT; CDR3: CASSPASDTQYF
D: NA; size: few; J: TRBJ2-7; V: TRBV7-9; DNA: TGTGCCAGCGGCCTCGACGAGCAGTACTTC; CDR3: CASGLDEQYF
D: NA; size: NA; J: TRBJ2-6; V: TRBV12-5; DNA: TGTGCTAGTGGTTTGGTACTGGGTCCCTCTGGGGCCAACGTCCTGACTTTC; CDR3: CASGLVLGPSGANVLTF
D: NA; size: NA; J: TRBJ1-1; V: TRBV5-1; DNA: TGCGCCAGCAGCTTGACGGACTCCAACACTGAAGCTTTCTTT; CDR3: CASSLTDSNTEAFF
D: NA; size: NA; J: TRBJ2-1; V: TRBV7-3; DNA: TGTGCCAGCAGCTTGCACGGGACCCTTGGTTACAATGAGCAGTTCTTC; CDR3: CASSLHGTLGYNEQFF
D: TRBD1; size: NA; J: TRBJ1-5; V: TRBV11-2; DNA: TGTGCCAGCAGCTTAGGGACAGGGACAGGCAATCAGCCCCAGCATTTT; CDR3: CASSLGTGTGNQPQHF
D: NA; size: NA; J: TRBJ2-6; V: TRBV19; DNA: TGTGCCAGTAGCCAGGCCTCTGGGGCCAACGTCCTGACTTTC; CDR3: CASSQASGANVLTF
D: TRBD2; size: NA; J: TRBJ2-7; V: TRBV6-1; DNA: TGTGCCAGCAGTGCCAGACTAGCGGGAGGGGTAACGGCCCGCTACGAGCAGTACTTC; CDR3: CASSARLAGGVTARYEQYF
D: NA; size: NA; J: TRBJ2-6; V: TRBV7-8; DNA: TGTGCCAGCAGCCCAAGTAGCTCTGGGGCCAACGTCCTGACTTTC; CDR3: CASSPSSSGANVLTF
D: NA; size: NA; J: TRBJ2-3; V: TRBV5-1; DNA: TGCGCCAGCAGCTTGGTGGACGCCTCGATGGATACGCAGTATTTT; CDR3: CASSLVDASMDTQYF